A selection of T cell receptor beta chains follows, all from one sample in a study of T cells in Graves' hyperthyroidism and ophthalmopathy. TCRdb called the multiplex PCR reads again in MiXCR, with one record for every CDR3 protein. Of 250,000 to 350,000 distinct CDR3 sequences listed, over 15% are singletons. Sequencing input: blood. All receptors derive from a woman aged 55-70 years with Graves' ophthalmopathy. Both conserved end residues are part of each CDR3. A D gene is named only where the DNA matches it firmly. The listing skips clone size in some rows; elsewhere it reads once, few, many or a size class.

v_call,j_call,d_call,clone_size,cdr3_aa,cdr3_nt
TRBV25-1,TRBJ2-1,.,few,CASSVLGGSYNEQFF,TGTGCCAGCAGTGTGCTGGGCGGATCTTACAATGAGCAGTTCTTC
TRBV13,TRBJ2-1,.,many,CASSAPYHRVDEQFF,TGTGCCAGCAGCGCACCTTACCACAGGGTTGATGAGCAGTTCTTC
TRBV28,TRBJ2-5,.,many,CASSLTLWGGVSPQETQYF,TGTGCCAGCAGTCTAACCCTTTGGGGTGGAGTTAGTCCCCAAGAGACCCAGTACTTC
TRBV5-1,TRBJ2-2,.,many,CASNQGNTGELFF,TGCGCCAGCAACCAGGGGAACACCGGGGAGCTGTTTTTT
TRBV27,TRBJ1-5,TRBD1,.,CASNVQGAGQPQHF,TGTGCCAGCAACGTACAGGGGGCCGGCCAGCCCCAGCATTTT
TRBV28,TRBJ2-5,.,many,CASSLLSSYQETQYF,TGTGCCAGCAGTTTACTTAGCTCGTACCAAGAGACCCAGTACTTC
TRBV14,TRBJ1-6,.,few,CASRQGGTANSPLHF,TGTGCCAGCAGACAAGGCGGGACGGCCAATTCACCCCTCCACTTT
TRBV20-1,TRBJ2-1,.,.,CSARDARNNEQFF,TGCAGTGCTAGAGACGCCAGAAACAATGAGCAGTTCTTC
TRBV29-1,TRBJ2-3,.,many,CSVEEGWFGEGGTDTQYF,TGCAGCGTTGAAGAAGGATGGTTCGGGGAAGGGGGCACAGATACGCAGTATTTT
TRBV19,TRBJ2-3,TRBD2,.,CASSMARGGLRTDTQYF,TGTGCCAGTAGTATGGCACGGGGGGGACTTCGCACAGATACGCAGTATTTT
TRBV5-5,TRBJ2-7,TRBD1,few,CASSSPRTGYEQYF,TGTGCCAGCAGCTCCCCCAGGACAGGGTACGAGCAGTACTTC
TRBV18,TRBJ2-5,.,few,CASHPPGSGGAQYF,TGTGCCAGTCACCCCCCCGGTTCGGGTGGGGCACAGTACTTC
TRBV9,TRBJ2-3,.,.,CASSVGEPADAQYF,TGTGCCAGCAGCGTAGGAGAGCCCGCAGATGCGCAGTATTTT
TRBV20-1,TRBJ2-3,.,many,CSARFRTDTQYF,TGCAGTGCTAGATTTCGCACAGATACGCAGTATTTT
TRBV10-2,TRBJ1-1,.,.,CASRNSGSMNTEAFF,TGCGCCAGCAGAAACTCAGGGTCCATGAACACTGAAGCTTTCTTT
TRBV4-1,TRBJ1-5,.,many,CASSQTNNQPQHF,TGCGCCAGCAGCCAAACGAACAATCAGCCCCAGCATTTT
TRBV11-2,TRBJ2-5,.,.,CASSFGMGEGETQYF,TGTGCCAGCAGCTTCGGAATGGGAGAAGGCGAGACCCAGTACTTC
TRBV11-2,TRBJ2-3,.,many,CASSPTRTGSTDTQYF,TGTGCCAGCAGCCCAACCCGGACCGGGAGTACAGATACGCAGTATTTT
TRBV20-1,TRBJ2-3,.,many,CSARVRTSTDTQYF,TGCAGTGCTAGAGTCAGGACCTCCACAGATACGCAGTATTTT
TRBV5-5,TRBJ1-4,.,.,CASSLDWQSGKLFF,TGTGCCAGCAGCTTGGATTGGCAGTCGGGAAAACTGTTTTTT
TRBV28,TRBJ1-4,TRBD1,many,CASSSAGTGDEKLFF,TGTGCCAGCAGTTCCGCCGGGACAGGGGATGAAAAACTGTTTTTT
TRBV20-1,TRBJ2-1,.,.,CSARELSGSSYNEQFF,TGCAGTGCTAGAGAATTAAGCGGTAGCTCCTACAATGAGCAGTTCTTC
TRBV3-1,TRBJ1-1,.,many,CASSQGDASREAFF,TGTGCCAGCAGCCAAGGGGACGCGAGTCGTGAAGCTTTCTTT
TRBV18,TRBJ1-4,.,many,CASSPQGFEKLFF,TGTGCCAGCTCACCTCAGGGTTTTGAAAAACTGTTTTTT
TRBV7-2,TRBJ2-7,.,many,CASSLLSVYEQYF,TGTGCCAGCAGCTTACTATCAGTCTACGAGCAGTACTTC
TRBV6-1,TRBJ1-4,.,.,CASTWTANEKLFF,TGTGCCAGCACGTGGACGGCGAATGAAAAACTGTTTTTT
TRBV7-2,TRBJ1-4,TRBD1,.,CASSLWGTGGEKLFF,TGTGCCAGCAGCTTGTGGGGGACAGGGGGGGAAAAACTGTTTTTT
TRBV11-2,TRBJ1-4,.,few,CASSWTTNEELFF,TGTGCCAGCAGCTGGACCACAAATGAAGAACTGTTTTTT
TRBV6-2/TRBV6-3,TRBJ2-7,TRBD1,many,CASLTGTGDPEQYF,TGTGCCTCCCTTACCGGGACAGGGGATCCCGAGCAGTACTTC
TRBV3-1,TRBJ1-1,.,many,CASSQDSYTEAFF,TGTGCCAGCAGCCAAGACTCGTACACTGAAGCTTTCTTT
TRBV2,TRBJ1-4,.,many,CASRGPRRGEKLFF,TGTGCCAGCAGGGGCCCGAGAAGGGGAGAAAAACTGTTTTTT
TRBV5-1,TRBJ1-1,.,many,CASSSNPGGAFF,TGCGCCAGCAGCTCAAACCCAGGCGGAGCTTTCTTT
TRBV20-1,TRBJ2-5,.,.,CSARPQGGETQYF,TGCAGTGCTAGACCACAGGGAGGAGAGACCCAGTACTTC
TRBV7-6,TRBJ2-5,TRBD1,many,CASSFRPGQGPGETQYF,TGTGCCAGCAGCTTTCGACCCGGACAGGGACCCGGGGAGACCCAGTACTTC
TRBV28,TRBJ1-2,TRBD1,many,CASSPQGDSGYTF,TGTGCCAGCAGTCCTCAGGGGGATAGTGGCTACACCTTC
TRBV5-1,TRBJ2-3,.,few,CASSLSGTQGDTQYF,TGCGCCAGCAGCTTGTCAGGGACCCAGGGAGATACGCAGTATTTT
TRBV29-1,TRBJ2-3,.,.,CSVEGQPATDTQYF,TGCAGCGTTGAAGGACAGCCGGCCACAGATACGCAGTATTTT
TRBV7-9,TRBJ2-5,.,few,CASSKGGIEGTQYF,TGTGCCAGCAGCAAGGGTGGGATAGAAGGGACCCAGTACTTC
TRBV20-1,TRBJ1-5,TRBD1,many,CSAKGQGNQPQHF,TGCAGTGCCAAGGGACAGGGGAATCAGCCCCAGCATTTT
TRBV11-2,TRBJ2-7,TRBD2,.,CASSPLAGEYEQYF,TGTGCCAGTAGTCCCTTAGCGGGGGAATACGAGCAGTACTTC
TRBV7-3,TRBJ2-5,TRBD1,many,CASSFGDRGETQYF,TGTGCCAGCAGCTTTGGGGACAGGGGAGAGACCCAGTACTTC
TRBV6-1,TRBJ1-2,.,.,CASRENLDYNYGYTF,TGTGCCAGCAGGGAAAATTTGGACTATAACTATGGCTACACCTTC
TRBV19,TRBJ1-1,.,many,CASSTNANTEAFF,TGTGCCAGTAGTACTAATGCGAACACTGAAGCTTTCTTT
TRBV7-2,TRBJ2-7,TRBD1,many,CASSEAWTGRIEQYF,TGTGCCAGCAGCGAAGCCTGGACAGGGAGGATCGAGCAGTACTTC
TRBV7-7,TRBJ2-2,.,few,CASSLLANTGELFF,TGTGCCAGCAGCTTATTGGCTAACACCGGGGAGCTGTTTTTT
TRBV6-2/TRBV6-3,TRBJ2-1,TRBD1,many,CASRGTVNNEQFF,TGTGCCAGCAGAGGGACAGTCAACAATGAGCAGTTCTTC
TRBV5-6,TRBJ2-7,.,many,CASSFVTGRDPEQYF,TGTGCCAGCAGCTTTGTCACAGGGAGGGATCCCGAGCAGTACTTC
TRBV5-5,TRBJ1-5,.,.,CASPLQPQHF,TGTGCCAGCCCCTTGCAGCCCCAGCATTTT
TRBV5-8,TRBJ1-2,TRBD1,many,CASSEPQGGRNYGYTF,TGTGCCAGCAGCGAACCTCAGGGGGGGCGCAACTATGGCTACACCTTC
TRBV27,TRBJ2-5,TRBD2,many,CASSLGLAGIETQYF,TGTGCCAGCAGTTTGGGACTAGCGGGAATAGAGACCCAGTACTTC
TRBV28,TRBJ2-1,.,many,CASRGPREVDEQFF,TGTGCCAGCAGGGGGCCCCGGGAAGTGGATGAGCAGTTCTTC
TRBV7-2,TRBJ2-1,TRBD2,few,CASSLGASGGNEQFF,TGTGCCAGCAGCTTAGGGGCTAGCGGCGGCAATGAGCAGTTCTTC